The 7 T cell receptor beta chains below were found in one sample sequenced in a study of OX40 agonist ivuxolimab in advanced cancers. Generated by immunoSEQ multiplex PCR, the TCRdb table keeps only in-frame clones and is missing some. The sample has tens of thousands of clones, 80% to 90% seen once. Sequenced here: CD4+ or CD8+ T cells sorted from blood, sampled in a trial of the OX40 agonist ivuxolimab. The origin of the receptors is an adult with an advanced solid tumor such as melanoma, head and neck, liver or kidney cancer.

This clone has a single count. CDR3 region: CASSPGGGYYEQYF. In DNA form, the CDR3 reads TGCGCCAGCAGCCCCGGTGGCGGTTACTACGAGCAGTACTTC. The chain carries TRBV5-1 and TRBJ2-7; D remains unclear. CDR3 size: 14 residues. Germline V gene sequence: CDR1 SGHRS, CDR2 YFSETQ. Trimming took 4 bases from V and 3 from J, leaving 14 bases between them.

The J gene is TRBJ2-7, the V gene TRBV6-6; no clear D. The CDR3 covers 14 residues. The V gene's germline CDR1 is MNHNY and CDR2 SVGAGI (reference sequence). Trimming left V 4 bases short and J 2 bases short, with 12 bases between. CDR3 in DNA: TGTGCCAGCAGTTGGACGGGTGGCCCCTACGAGCAGTACTTC. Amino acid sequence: CASSWTGGPYEQYF.

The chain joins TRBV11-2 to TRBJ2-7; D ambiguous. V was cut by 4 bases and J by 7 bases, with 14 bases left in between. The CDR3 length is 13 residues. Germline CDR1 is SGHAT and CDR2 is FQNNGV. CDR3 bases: TGTGCCAGCAGCTCCCCTCGTCGTCTAGAGCAGTACTTC. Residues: CASSSPRRLEQYF.

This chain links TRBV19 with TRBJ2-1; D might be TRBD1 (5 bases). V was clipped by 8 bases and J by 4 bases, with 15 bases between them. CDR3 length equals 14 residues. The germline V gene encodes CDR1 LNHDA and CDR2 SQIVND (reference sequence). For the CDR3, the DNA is TGTGCCAGTGGCACAGGTGATTTTTACAATGAGCAGTTCTTC. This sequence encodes CASGTGDFYNEQFF.

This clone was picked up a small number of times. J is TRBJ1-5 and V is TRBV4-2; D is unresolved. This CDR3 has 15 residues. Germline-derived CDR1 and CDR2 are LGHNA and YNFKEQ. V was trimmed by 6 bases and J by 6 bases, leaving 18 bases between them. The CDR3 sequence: CASSPHEREAQPQHF. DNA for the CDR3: TGTGCCAGCAGTCCACATGAGAGGGAGGCTCAGCCCCAGCATTTT.

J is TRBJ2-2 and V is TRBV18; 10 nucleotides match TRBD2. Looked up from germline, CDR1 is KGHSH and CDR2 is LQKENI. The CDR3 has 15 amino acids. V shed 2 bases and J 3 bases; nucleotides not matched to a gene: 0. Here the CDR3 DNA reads TGTGCCAGCTCACCAGGGACTAGCGACACCGGGGAGCTGTTTTTT. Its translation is CASSPGTSDTGELFF. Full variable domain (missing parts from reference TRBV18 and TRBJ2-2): NAGVMQNPRHLVRRRGQEARLRCSPMKGHSHVYWYRQLPEEGLKFMVYLQKENIIDESGMPKERFSAEFPKEGPSILRIQQVVRGDSAAYFCASSPGTSDTGELFFGEGSRLTVL.

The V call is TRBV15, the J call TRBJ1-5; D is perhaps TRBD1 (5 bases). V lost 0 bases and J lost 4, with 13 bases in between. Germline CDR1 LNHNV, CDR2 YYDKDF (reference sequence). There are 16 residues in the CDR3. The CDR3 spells CATSREGAGRNQPQHF. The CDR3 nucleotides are TGTGCCACCAGCAGAGAAGGAGCAGGGCGTAATCAGCCCCAGCATTTT.